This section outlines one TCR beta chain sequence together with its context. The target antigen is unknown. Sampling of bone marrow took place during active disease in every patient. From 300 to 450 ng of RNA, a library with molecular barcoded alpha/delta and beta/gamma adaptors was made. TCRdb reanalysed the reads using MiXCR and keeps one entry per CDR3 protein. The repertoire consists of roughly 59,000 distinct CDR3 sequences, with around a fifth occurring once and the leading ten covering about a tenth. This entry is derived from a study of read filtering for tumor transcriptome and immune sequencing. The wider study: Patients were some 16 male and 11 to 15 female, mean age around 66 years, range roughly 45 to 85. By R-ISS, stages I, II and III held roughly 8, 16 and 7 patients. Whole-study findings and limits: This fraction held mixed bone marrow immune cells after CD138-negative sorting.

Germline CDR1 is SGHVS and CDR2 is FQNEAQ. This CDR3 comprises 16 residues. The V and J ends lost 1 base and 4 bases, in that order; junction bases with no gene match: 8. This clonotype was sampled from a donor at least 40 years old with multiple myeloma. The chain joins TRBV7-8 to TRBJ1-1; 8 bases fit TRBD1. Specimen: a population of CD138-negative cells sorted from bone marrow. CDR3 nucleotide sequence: TGTGCCAGCAGCTTAGGAACAGGGGGGTCGAGCACTGAAGCTTTCTTT. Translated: CASSLGTGGSSTEAFF.